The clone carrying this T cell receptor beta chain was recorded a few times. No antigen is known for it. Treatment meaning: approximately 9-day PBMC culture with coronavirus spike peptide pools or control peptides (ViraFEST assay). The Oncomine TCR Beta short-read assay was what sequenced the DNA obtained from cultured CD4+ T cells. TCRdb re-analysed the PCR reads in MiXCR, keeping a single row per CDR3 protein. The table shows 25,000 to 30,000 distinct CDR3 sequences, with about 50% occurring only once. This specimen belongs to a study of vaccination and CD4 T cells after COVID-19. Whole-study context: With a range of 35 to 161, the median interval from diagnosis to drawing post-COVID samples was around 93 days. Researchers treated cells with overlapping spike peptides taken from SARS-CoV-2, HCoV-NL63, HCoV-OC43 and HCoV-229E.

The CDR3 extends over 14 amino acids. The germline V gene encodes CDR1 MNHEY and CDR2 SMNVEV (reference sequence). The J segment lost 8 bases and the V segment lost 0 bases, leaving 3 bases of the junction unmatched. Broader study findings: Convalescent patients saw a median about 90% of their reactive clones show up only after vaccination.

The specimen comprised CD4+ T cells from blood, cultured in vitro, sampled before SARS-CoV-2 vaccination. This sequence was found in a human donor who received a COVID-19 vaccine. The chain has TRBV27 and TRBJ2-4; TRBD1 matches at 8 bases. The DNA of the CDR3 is TGTGCCAGCAGTTTATCGACAGGGGAAGACATTCAGTACTTC. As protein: CASSLSTGEDIQYF.